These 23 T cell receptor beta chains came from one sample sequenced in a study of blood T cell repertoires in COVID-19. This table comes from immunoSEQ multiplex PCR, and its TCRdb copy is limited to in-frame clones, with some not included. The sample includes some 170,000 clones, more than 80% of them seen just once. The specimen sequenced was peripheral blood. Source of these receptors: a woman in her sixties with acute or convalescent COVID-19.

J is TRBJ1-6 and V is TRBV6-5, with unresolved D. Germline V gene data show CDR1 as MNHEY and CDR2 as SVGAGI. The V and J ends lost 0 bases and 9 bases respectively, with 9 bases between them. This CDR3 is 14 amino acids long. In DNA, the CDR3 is TGTGCCAGCAGTTACTCAGGTTCTAGTTCACCCCTCCACTTT. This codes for CASSYSGSSSPLHF.

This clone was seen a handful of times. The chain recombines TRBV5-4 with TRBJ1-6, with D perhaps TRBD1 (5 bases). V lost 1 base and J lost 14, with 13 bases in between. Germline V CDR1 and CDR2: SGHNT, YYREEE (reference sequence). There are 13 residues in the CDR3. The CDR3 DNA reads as TGTGCCAGCAGCTTGTTTGGGGCGTACGCCCTCCACTTT. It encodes CASSLFGAYALHF.

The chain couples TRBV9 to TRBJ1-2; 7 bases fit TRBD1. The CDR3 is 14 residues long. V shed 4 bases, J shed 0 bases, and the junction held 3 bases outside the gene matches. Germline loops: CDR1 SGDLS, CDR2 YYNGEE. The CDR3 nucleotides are TGTGCCAGCAGCCTGGGACAGACTAACTATGGCTACACCTTC. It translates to CASSLGQTNYGYTF.

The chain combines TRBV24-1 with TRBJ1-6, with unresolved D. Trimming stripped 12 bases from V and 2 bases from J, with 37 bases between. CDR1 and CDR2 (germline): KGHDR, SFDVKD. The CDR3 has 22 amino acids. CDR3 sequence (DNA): TGTGCCCCCATCCCACCCCCCGCCACCGGGTTCTTATTTCGGGCCTATAATTCACCCCTCCACTTT. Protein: CAPIPPPATGFLFRAYNSPLHF.

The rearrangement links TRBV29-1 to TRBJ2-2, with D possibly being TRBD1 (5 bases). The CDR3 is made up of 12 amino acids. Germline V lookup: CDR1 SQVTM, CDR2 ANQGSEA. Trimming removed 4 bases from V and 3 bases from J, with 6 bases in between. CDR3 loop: CSVARDTGELFF. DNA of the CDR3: TGCAGCGTTGCCAGGGACACCGGGGAGCTGTTTTTT.

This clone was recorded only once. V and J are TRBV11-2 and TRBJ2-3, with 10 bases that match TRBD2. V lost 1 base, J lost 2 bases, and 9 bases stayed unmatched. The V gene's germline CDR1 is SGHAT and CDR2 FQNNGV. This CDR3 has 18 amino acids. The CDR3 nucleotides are TGTGCCAGCAGCTTAGGAGCCCGTGGACTAGCGGTCACAGATACGCAGTATTTT. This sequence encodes CASSLGARGLAVTDTQYF.

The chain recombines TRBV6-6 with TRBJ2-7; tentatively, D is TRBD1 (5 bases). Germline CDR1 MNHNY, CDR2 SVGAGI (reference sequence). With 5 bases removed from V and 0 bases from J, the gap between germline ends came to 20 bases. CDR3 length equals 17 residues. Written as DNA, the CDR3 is TGTGCCAGCAGTCCACTACCCCCAGGGTGGAGCTCCTACGAGCAGTACGTC. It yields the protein CASSPLPPGWSSYEQYV.

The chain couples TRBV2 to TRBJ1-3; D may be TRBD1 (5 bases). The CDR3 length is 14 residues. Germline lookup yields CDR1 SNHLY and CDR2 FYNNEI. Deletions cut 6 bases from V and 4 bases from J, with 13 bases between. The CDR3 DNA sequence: TGTGCCAGCAGGGAGCAGGGAGGCGGAAACACCATATATTTT. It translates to CASREQGGGNTIYF.

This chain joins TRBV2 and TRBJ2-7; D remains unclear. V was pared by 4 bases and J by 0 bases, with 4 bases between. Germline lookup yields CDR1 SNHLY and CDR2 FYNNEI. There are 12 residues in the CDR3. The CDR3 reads CASSGGSYEQYF. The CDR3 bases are TGTGCCAGCAGTGGCGGCTCCTACGAGCAGTACTTC. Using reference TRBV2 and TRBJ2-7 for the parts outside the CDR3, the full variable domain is EPEVTQTPSHQVTQMGQEVILRCVPISNHLYFYWYRQILGQKVEFLVSFYNNEISEKSEIFDDQFSVERPDGSNFTLKIRSTKLEDSAMYFCASSGGSYEQYFGPGTRLTVT.

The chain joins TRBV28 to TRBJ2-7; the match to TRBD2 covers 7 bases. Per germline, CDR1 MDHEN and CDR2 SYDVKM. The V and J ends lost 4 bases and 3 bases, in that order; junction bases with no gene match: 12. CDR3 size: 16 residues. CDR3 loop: CASSSPLAGVIYEQYF. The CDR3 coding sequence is TGTGCCAGCAGTTCCCCTCTGGCGGGAGTGATCTACGAGCAGTACTTC.

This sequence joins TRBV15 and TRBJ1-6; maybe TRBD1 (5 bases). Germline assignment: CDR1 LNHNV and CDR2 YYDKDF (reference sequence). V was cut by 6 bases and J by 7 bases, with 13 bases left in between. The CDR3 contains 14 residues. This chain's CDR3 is CATRPDTPNSPLHF. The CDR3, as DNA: TGTGCCACCAGGCCGGACACCCCGAATTCACCCCTCCACTTT. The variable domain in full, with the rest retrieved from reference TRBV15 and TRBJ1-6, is DAMVIQNPRYQVTQFGKPVTLSCSQTLNHNVMYWYQQKSSQAPKLLFHYYDKDFNNEADTPDNFQSRRPNTSFCFLDIRSPGLGDTAMYLCATRPDTPNSPLHFGNGTRLTVT.

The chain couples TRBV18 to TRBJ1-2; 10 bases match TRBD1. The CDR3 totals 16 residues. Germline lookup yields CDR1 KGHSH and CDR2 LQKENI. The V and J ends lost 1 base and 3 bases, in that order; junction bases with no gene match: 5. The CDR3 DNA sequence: TGTGCCAGCTCACCACGCGGAGGACAGGGGGACTATGGCTACACCTTC. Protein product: CASSPRGGQGDYGYTF.

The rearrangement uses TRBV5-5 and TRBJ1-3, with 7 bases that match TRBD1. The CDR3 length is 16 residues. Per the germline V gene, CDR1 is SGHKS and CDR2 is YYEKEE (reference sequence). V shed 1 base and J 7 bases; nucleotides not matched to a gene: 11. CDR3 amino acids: CASSLSVPGQPNTIYF. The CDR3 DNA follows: TGTGCCAGCAGCTTGTCAGTTCCGGGACAGCCTAACACCATATATTTT.

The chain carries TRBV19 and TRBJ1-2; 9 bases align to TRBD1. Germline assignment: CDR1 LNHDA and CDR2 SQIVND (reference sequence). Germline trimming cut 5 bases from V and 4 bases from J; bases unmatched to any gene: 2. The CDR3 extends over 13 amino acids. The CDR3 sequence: CASSVQGAYGYTF. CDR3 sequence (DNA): TGTGCCAGTAGTGTACAGGGGGCCTATGGCTACACCTTC.

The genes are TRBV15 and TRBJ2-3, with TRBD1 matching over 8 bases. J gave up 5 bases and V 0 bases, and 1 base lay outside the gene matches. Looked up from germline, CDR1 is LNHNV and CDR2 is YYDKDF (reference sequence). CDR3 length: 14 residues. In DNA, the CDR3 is TGTGCCACCAGCAGAGAACAGGGGGGAGATACGCAGTATTTT. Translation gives CATSREQGGDTQYF.

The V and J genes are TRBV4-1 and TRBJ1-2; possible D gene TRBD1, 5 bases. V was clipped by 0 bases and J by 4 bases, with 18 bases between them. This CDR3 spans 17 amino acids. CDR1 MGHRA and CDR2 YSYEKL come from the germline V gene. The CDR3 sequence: CASSQDPAGGPPYGYTF. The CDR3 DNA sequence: TGCGCCAGCAGCCAAGATCCAGCCGGGGGACCCCCCTATGGCTACACCTTC.

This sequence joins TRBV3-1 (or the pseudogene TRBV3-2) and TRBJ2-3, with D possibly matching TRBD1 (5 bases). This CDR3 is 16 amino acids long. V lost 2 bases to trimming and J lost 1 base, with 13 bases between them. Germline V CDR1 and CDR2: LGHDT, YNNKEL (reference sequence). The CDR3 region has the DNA TGTGCCAGCAGCCAAATTACAGGCTCACGCACAGATACGCAGTATTTT. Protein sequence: CASSQITGSRTDTQYF.

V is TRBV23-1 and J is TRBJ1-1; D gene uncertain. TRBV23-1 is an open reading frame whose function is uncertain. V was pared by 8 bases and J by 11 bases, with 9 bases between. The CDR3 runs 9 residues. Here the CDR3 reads CASLRGAFF. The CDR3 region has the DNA TGCGCCAGCCTTCGAGGGGCTTTCTTT.

This CDR3 is CAWNLAGGSNEQFF. The CDR3 DNA sequence: TGTGCCTGGAACTTAGCGGGAGGAAGCAATGAGCAGTTCTTC. The J gene is TRBJ2-1, the V gene TRBV30; 10 positions match TRBD2. J lost 6 bases, V lost 4 bases, and 6 bases had no gene match. CDR3 length: 14 amino acids. CDR1 and CDR2 from the germline V gene are GTSNPN and SVGIG (reference sequence).

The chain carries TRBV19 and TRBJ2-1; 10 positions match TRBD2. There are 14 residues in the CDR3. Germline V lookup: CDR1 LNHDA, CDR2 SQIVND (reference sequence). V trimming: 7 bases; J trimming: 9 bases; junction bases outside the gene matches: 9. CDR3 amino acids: CASKGLAGEGEQFF. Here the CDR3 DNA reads TGTGCCAGTAAAGGTCTAGCGGGAGAGGGTGAGCAGTTCTTC.

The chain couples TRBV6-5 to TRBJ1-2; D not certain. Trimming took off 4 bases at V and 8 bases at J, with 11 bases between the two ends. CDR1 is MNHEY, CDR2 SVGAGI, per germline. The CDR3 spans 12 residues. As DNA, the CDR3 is TGTGCCAGCAGTTCTGGTCCGGGGGGCTACACCTTC. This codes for CASSSGPGGYTF.

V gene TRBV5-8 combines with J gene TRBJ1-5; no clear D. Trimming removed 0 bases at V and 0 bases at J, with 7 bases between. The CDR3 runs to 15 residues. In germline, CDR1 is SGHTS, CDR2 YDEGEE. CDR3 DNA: TGTGCCAGCAGCTTGGTTCAGATTAGCAATCAGCCCCAGCATTTT. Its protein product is CASSLVQISNQPQHF.

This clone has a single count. The CDR3 DNA reads TGTGCCAGCAGTGTCCCCCGAGGACAGGGTACAGATACGCAGTATTTT. The encoded protein is CASSVPRGQGTDTQYF. The chain recombines TRBV6-1 with TRBJ2-3, with 8 bases matching TRBD1. Per the germline V gene, CDR1 is MNHNS and CDR2 is SASEGT. The CDR3 consists of 16 residues. With 4 bases clipped from V and 3 bases from J, the junction kept 9 bases outside the gene matches.